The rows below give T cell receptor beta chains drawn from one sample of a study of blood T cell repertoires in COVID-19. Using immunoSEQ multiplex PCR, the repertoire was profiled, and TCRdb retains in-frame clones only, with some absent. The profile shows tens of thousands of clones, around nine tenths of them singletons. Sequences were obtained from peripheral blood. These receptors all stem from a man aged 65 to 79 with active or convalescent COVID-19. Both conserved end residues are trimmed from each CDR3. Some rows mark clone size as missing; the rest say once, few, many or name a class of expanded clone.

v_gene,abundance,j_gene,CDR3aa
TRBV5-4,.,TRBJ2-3,ASSRLAGEKDTQY
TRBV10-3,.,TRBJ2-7,AISESLAGDSYEQY
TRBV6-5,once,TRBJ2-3,ASRRGDTQY
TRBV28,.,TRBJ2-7,ASSLRQGVREQY
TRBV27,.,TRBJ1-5,ASSFSGGNQPQH
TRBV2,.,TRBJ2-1,ASRGTSLGNEQF
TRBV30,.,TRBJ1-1,AWSRQANTEAF
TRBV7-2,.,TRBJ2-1,ASSLEVGVISYNEQF
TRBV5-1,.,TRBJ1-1,ASSLLAGPAGTEAF
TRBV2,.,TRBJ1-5,ASSSEEWNQPQH
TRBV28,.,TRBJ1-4,ASHRATNEKLF
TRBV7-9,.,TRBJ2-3,ASRSAGTGADTQY
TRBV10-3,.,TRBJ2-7,AISDPTGTGSYEQY
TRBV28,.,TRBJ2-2,ASRDGTGRNTGELF
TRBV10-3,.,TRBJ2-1,AISPRQGSMRDNEQF
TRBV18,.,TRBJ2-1,ASSPSDSSSYNEQF
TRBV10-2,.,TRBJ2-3,ASSEALAGVGDTQY
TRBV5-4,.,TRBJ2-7,ASSMGLAGVGEQY
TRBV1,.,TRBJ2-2,TSSQGQCGDNTGELF
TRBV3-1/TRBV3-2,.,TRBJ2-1,ASSQESGSWNEQF
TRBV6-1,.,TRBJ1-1,ASSEVARSVEAF
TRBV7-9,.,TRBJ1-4,ASSGTAGNEKLF
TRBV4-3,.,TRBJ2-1,ASSQGYGLAEYNEQF
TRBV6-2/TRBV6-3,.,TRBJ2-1,ASSDGTGGRNEQF
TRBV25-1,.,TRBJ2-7,ASSEFGGGNPYYEQY
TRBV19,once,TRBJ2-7,ASSSTPGDRGYEQY
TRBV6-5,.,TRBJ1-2,ASSTRDRDDYGYT
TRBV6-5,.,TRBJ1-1,ASRPSQGGTEAF
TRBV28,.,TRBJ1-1,ATVPRVFKTEAF
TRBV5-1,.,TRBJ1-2,ASSLASAGDGYT
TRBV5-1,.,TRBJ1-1,ASRQDTNTEAF
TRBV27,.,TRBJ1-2,ASSFISAGHYGYT
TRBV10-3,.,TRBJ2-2,AISESGTGKTGELF
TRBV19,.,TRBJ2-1,ASSKVTSGNNEQF
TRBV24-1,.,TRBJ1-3,ATSDDDRFNSGNTIY
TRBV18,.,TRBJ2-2,ASSPEGIPGELF
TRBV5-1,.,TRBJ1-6,ASSQGNSPLH
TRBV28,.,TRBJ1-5,ASSFSGNQPQH
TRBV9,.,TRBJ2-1,ASSLGVAGVNEQF
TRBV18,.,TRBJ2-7,ASSPASRPNYEQY
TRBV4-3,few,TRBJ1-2,ASSQDLMGVQDGYT
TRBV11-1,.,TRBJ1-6,ASSDRTGWDSPLH
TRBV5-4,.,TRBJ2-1,ASSFSRYEQF
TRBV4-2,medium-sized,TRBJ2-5,ASSQDTRGEVD
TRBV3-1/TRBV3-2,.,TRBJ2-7,ASSHPTLLAGDNEQY
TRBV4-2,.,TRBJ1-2,ASSQDQGTGINYGYT
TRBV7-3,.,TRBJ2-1,ASSYGTRSSYNEQF
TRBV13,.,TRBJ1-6,ASSLATGLGNSPLH